This T cell receptor beta chain derives from a study of T cell responses to AZD1222 COVID-19 vaccine. This clone was seen only a few times. V was pared by 5 bases and J by 6 bases, with 13 bases between. The CDR3 has 13 residues. CDR1 is MNHNY and CDR2 is SVGAGI in the germline V gene (reference sequence). Assay: immunoSEQ multiplex PCR; the TCRdb copy retains only in-frame clones and omits some. The sample has 75,000 to 100,000 clones; about nine tenths are singletons. The source material was peripheral blood, sampled on day 0 of AZD1222 vaccination. This sequence was found in an adult in good health. The rearrangement joins TRBV6-6 to TRBJ1-2; D unclear. The CDR3 sequence: CASSPWPLNGYTF. In DNA, the CDR3 is TGTGCCAGCAGTCCTTGGCCCCTTAATGGCTACACCTTC.